This TCR beta chain was captured in a study of siplizumab effects on memory and regulatory T cells. Sequencing used immunoSEQ multiplex PCR; TCRdb keeps in-frame clones, though not all of them. The top ten hold about 11% of the sample, which has 95,000 to 100,000 clones, nearly 95% seen once. The V gene lost 3 bases and the J gene lost 1 base, with 10 bases spanning the gap. Germline-derived CDR1 and CDR2 are MGHDK and SYGVNS. CDR3 length equals 14 residues. This clonotype was obtained from a human donor in good health. This chain uses TRBV25-1 with TRBJ2-7; no definite D call. The sample comprised non-Treg CD4+ T cells sorted from blood. The CDR3 loop is CASSEYGSSYEQYF. As DNA, the CDR3 is TGTGCCAGCAGTGAGTATGGGTCTTCCTACGAGCAGTACTTC.